This is a list of T cell receptor beta chains from one sample in a study of T cells in Graves' hyperthyroidism and ophthalmopathy. One entry per CDR3 protein, called by TCRdb with MiXCR from the multiplex PCR reads. The sample has nearly 600,000 distinct CDR3 sequences; approximately 15% are singletons. The sequencing sample was made of blood. The source is a woman in her thirties with Graves' hyperthyroidism that later progressed to Graves' ophthalmopathy. CDR3s include the opening cysteine and the closing phenylalanine or tryptophan. Fields, in order: J gene, clone size, V gene, D gene, CDR3 protein, CDR3 DNA. The D gene is left open where the match is weak. Clone size appears in some rows only: once, few, many, or a class for an expanded clone.

TRBJ1-4,many,TRBV12-3/TRBV12-4,-,CASSLRSFNEKLFF,TGTGCCAGCAGTCTGCGATCATTTAATGAAAAACTGTTTTTT
TRBJ2-7,few,TRBV7-2,-,CASSSSGVEQYF,TGTGCCAGCAGCTCTTCCGGGGTCGAGCAGTACTTC
TRBJ2-4,many,TRBV20-1,-,CSASKGSKNIQYF,TGCAGTGCTAGTAAGGGTTCCAAAAACATTCAGTACTTC
TRBJ2-7,-,TRBV15,-,CATSRDRGGFGSYEQYF,TGTGCCACCAGCAGAGATAGAGGCGGATTTGGCTCCTACGAGCAGTACTTC
TRBJ2-2,many,TRBV6-1,-,CASCLGSTGELFF,TGTGCCAGCTGCCTTGGGAGTACCGGGGAGCTGTTTTTT
TRBJ1-5,many,TRBV29-1,-,CSVEFGDNQPQHF,TGCAGCGTTGAATTCGGAGACAATCAGCCCCAGCATTTT
TRBJ2-5,many,TRBV12-3/TRBV12-4,-,CASSPKTGLETQYF,TGTGCCAGCAGCCCGAAGACAGGCCTAGAGACCCAGTACTTC
TRBJ1-4,many,TRBV7-2,-,CASSLGGTGTHEKLFF,TGTGCCAGCAGCTTAGGGGGCACAGGGACGCACGAAAAACTGTTTTTT
TRBJ2-7,-,TRBV7-8,-,CATFREQYF,TGTGCCACTTTTCGTGAGCAGTACTTC
TRBJ1-1,-,TRBV24-1,TRBD1,CATSDGQGRTEAFF,TGTGCCACCAGTGATGGACAGGGAAGGACTGAAGCTTTCTTT
TRBJ1-2,-,TRBV19,TRBD1,CASSMFVGQGGGYTF,TGTGCCAGTAGTATGTTTGTTGGACAGGGTGGTGGCTACACCTTC
TRBJ2-1,once,TRBV2,TRBD2,CASRSTGTGTSGPSSYNEQFF,TGTGCCAGCAGGTCGACAGGGACCGGGACTAGCGGGCCGAGCTCCTACAATGAGCAGTTCTTC
TRBJ2-1,many,TRBV5-4,TRBD2,CASSTPGLAGGFSYNEQFF,TGTGCCAGCAGCACGCCGGGACTAGCGGGAGGCTTCTCCTACAATGAGCAGTTCTTC
TRBJ2-3,many,TRBV29-1,-,CSVRWPPGTSTDTQYF,TGCAGCGTCAGATGGCCTCCGGGGACTAGCACAGATACGCAGTATTTT
TRBJ2-1,few,TRBV7-2,-,CASSSSEDTEQFF,TGTGCCAGCAGCTCCTCGGAGGACACTGAGCAGTTCTTC
TRBJ2-7,many,TRBV20-1,-,CSARDIEERSYEQYF,TGCAGTGCTAGAGATATAGAGGAAAGGTCGTACGAGCAGTACTTC
TRBJ2-5,many,TRBV6-2/TRBV6-3,-,CASSSFPARETQYF,TGTGCCAGCAGTTCTTTCCCCGCGAGGGAGACCCAGTACTTC
TRBJ2-7,few,TRBV6-1,TRBD2,CASSLSSSGKVRQYF,TGTGCCAGCAGCCTATCCTCTAGCGGGAAGGTGCGGCAGTACTTC
TRBJ1-3,-,TRBV5-1,-,CASSSHGDTIYF,TGCGCCAGCAGCTCCCACGGGGACACCATATATTTT
TRBJ1-2,many,TRBV3-1,TRBD1,CASSDTGTAYYGYTF,TGTGCCAGCAGCGACACCGGGACAGCATATTATGGCTACACCTTC
TRBJ2-7,many,TRBV12-3/TRBV12-4,-,CASSLGGLSSYEQYF,TGTGCCAGCAGTTTAGGAGGGCTCAGCTCCTACGAGCAGTACTTC
TRBJ2-1,many,TRBV14,TRBD1,CASSQVGGYEQFF,TGTGCCAGCAGCCAAGTAGGGGGCTATGAGCAGTTCTTC
TRBJ2-2,few,TRBV11-3,-,CASSFRVGARTGELFF,TGTGCCAGCAGCTTCCGCGTGGGGGCGAGGACCGGGGAGCTGTTTTTT
TRBJ1-2,many,TRBV30,-,CAWSPPAGSSYTF,TGTGCCTGGAGCCCACCTGCAGGGTCGAGCTACACCTTC
TRBJ2-1,few,TRBV6-2/TRBV6-3,-,CASTDFAGLNTEQFF,TGTGCCAGCACGGATTTTGCGGGATTGAATACTGAGCAGTTCTTC
TRBJ1-5,-,TRBV7-2,TRBD1,CATSLGQGYSNQPHHF,TGTGCCACAAGCCTGGGACAGGGATATAGCAATCAGCCCCACCATTTT
TRBJ1-1,many,TRBV2,-,CASSQRVEAFF,TGTGCCAGCAGCCAAAGGGTCGAAGCTTTCTTT